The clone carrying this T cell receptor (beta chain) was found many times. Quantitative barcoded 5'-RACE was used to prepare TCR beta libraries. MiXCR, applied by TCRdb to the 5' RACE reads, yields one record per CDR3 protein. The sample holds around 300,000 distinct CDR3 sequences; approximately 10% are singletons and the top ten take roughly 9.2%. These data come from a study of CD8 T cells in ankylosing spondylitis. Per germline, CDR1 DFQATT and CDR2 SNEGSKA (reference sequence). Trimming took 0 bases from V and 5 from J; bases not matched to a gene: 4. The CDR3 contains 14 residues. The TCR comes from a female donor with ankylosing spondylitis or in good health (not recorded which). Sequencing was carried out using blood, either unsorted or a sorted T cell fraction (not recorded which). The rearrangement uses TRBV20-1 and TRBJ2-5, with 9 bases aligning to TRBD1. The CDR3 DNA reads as TGCAGTGCTAGAGACGGACAGGGGATCGAGACCCAGTACTTC. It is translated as CSARDGQGIETQYF.